One and the same sample provided the 18 T cell receptor beta chains below, sequenced in a study of T cell responses to AZD1222 COVID-19 vaccine. The assay was immunoSEQ multiplex PCR, and TCRdb's table has in-frame clones only and misses some. The repertoire holds 80,000 to 90,000 clones, with about 90% as singletons. Source: peripheral blood, taken on day 0 of AZD1222 vaccination. The origin of the receptors is an adult in good health.

The chain couples TRBV9 to TRBJ2-7, with TRBD1 identical over 10 bases. V lost 0 bases and J lost 2; bases outside the gene matches: 5. CDR1 is SGDLS and CDR2 is YYNGEE in the germline V gene. The CDR3 has 16 residues. The CDR3 sequence is CASSVAGTGVPYEQYF. The CDR3 nucleotides read TGTGCCAGCAGCGTAGCCGGGACAGGGGTCCCCTACGAGCAGTACTTC.

This clone has only one observation. This chain connects TRBV3-1 (or the pseudogene TRBV3-2) to TRBJ1-5, with TRBD1 as a possible D gene (5 bases). The CDR3 consists of 14 residues. The V and J ends lost 1 base and 2 bases respectively, with 6 bases between them. The germline V gene has CDR1 LGHDT and CDR2 YNNKEL (reference sequence). Here the CDR3 reads CASSQGQRNQPQHF. CDR3 sequence (DNA): TGTGCCAGCAGCCAAGGACAGCGCAATCAGCCCCAGCATTTT.

The chain recombines TRBV24-1 with TRBJ1-5, with D possibly TRBD1 on 5 matching bases. The germline gives CDR1 KGHDR, CDR2 SFDVKD. V lost 9 bases, J lost 1 base, and 18 bases lay in between. The CDR3 length is 16 residues. CDR3 sequence reads: CATSPAGRLSNQPQHF. The DNA for the CDR3 is TGTGCCACCTCGCCGGCGGGACGTCTGAGCAATCAGCCCCAGCATTTT.

The chain couples TRBV11-2 to TRBJ2-5, with 10 bases lining up with TRBD1. The CDR3 has 16 residues. The germline CDR1 and CDR2 sequences are SGHAT and FQNNGV. V was clipped by 1 base and J by 5 bases; unmatched bases: 7. CDR3 amino acids: CASSLGQTGGWETQYF. Written as DNA, the CDR3 is TGTGCCAGCAGCTTAGGACAGACAGGGGGCTGGGAGACCCAGTACTTC.

The chain uses TRBV7-9 and TRBJ1-4; TRBD1 agrees at 7 bases. Germline V gives CDR1 SEHNR, CDR2 FQNEAQ (reference sequence). Germline trimming cut 6 bases from V and 4 bases from J; bases unmatched to any gene: 8. The CDR3 has 15 residues. The CDR3 reads CASRGVTGINEKLFF. In nucleotides, the CDR3 is TGTGCCAGCAGGGGAGTGACAGGGATTAATGAAAAACTGTTTTTT.

The chain is built from TRBV9 and TRBJ2-1; tentative D call: TRBD2 (5 bases). Germline assignment: CDR1 SGDLS and CDR2 YYNGEE. V was pared by 0 bases and J by 8 bases, with 12 bases between. The CDR3 loop spans 14 amino acids. CDR3 DNA: TGTGCCAGCAGCGTAGGATTTGGGAGCGATGAGCAGTTCTTC. Translation: CASSVGFGSDEQFF.

CDR3 loop: CASSPMGTGVQPQHF. The DNA of the CDR3 is TGTGCCAGCTCACCAATGGGGACAGGGGTTCAGCCCCAGCATTTT. The rearrangement joins TRBV18 to TRBJ1-5; 10 bases match TRBD1. The CDR3 contains 15 residues. The V gene's germline CDR1 is KGHSH and CDR2 LQKENI. The V segment lost 2 bases and the J segment 6 bases; nucleotides outside the gene matches: 4. The full variable domain, in which reference TRBV18 and TRBJ1-5 provide the parts outside the CDR3, is NAGVMQNPRHLVRRRGQEARLRCSPMKGHSHVYWYRQLPEEGLKFMVYLQKENIIDESGMPKERFSAEFPKEGPSILRIQQVVRGDSAAYFCASSPMGTGVQPQHFGDGTRLSIL.

The rearrangement uses TRBV12-3 or TRBV12-4 and TRBJ1-4; 7 positions agree with TRBD1. CDR3 length: 13 residues. Losses at the gene ends were 4 bases for V and 4 bases for J; bases not matched to a gene: 0. The CDR3 sequence is CASSSGGNEKLFF. CDR3 nucleotide sequence: TGTGCCAGCAGTTCAGGGGGTAATGAAAAACTGTTTTTT.

The rearrangement joins TRBV6-5 to TRBJ2-2; TRBD1 matches 8 bases. The V segment lost 6 bases and the J segment 1 base; nucleotides outside the gene matches: 4. The CDR3 contains 15 residues. The germline V gene encodes CDR1 MNHEY and CDR2 SVGAGI. CDR3 protein: CASSYGQGNTGELFF. Here the CDR3 DNA reads TGTGCCAGCAGCTACGGACAGGGGAACACCGGGGAGCTGTTTTTT.

The chain is built from TRBV28 and TRBJ1-3, with D possibly matching TRBD1 (5 bases). CDR1 and CDR2 from the germline V gene are MDHEN and SYDVKM. V lost 9 bases and J 0 bases, leaving 15 bases between the germline ends. This CDR3 region has 15 residues. The CDR3 protein is CASSVGGNSGNTIYF. The CDR3 DNA reads as TGTGCCAGTTCCGTGGGGGGGAACTCTGGAAACACCATATATTTT.

The chain couples TRBV7-3 to TRBJ2-7; 8 bases are a match to TRBD2. V gave up 5 bases and J gave up 5 bases; unmatched junction bases: 17. The CDR3 spans 17 residues. The germline CDR1 and CDR2 sequences are SGHTA and FQGTGA. The CDR3 region has the DNA TGTGCCAGCAGCCCCGATCCGCCGGGTAGCGGGAACCACGAGCAGTACTTC. Amino acid sequence: CASSPDPPGSGNHEQYF. The full variable domain, its missing parts supplied by reference TRBV7-3 and TRBJ2-7, is GAGVSQTPSNKVTEKGKYVELRCDPISGHTALYWYRQSLGQGPEFLIYFQGTGAADDSGLPNDRFFAVRPEGSVSTLKIQRTERGDSAVYLCASSPDPPGSGNHEQYFGPGTRLTVT.

This clone was picked up one time. J is TRBJ2-5 and V is TRBV24-1, with TRBD2 as a possible D gene (5 bases). The CDR3 sequence is 16 residues long. The germline V gene encodes CDR1 KGHDR and CDR2 SFDVKD. Trimming shortened V by 4 bases and J by 0 bases, and 14 bases separated the two germline ends. The CDR3: CATSDRGSSYQETQYF. The CDR3 coding sequence is TGTGCCACCAGTGACCGAGGGTCATCGTACCAAGAGACCCAGTACTTC.

This chain joins TRBV14 and TRBJ2-3; D ambiguous. This CDR3 spans 11 amino acids. Germline CDR1 is SGHDN and CDR2 is FVKESK. V lost 3 bases and J 7 bases, leaving 5 bases between the germline ends. The CDR3 DNA sequence: TGTGCCAGCAGCCAGTCGAATACGCAGTATTTT. Its protein product is CASSQSNTQYF. Variable domain in full (rest from reference TRBV14 and TRBJ2-3): EAGVTQFPSHSVIEKGQTVTLRCDPISGHDNLYWYRRVMGKEIKFLLHFVKESKQDESGMPNNRFLAERTGGTYSTLKVQPAELEDSGVYFCASSQSNTQYFGPGTRLTVL.

CDR3 bases: TGTGCCAGCAGCCAAGATGCGGGAGGGATCACAGATACGCAGTATTTT. Translated, it gives CASSQDAGGITDTQYF. V is TRBV4-2 and J is TRBJ2-3, with 9 bases that match TRBD2. Germline V gene sequence: CDR1 LGHNA, CDR2 YNFKEQ. The CDR3 is 16 residues long. Germline trimming cut 0 bases from V and 2 bases from J; bases unmatched to any gene: 3.

The chain links TRBV10-3 to TRBJ1-1, with D possibly being TRBD1 (5 bases). This CDR3 has 13 residues. V lost 6 bases, J lost 1 base, and 9 bases lay in between. Germline CDR1 and CDR2: ENHRY and SYGVKD. CDR3 region: CAIRAGANTEAFF. The CDR3 region has the DNA TGTGCCATCAGGGCCGGGGCGAACACTGAAGCTTTCTTT.

The gene calls are TRBV28 and TRBJ1-4, with TRBD1 identical over 7 bases. Looked up from germline, CDR1 is MDHEN and CDR2 is SYDVKM. V lost 4 bases, J lost 7 bases, and 6 bases stayed unmatched. CDR3 length: 14 amino acids. The chain's CDR3 is CASSSGGSAEKLFF. DNA of the CDR3: TGTGCCAGCAGTTCAGGGGGGTCGGCTGAAAAACTGTTTTTT.

The chain combines TRBV29-1 with TRBJ2-2; D perhaps matches TRBD1 (6 bases). Germline CDR1 reads SQVTM; CDR2 reads ANQGSEA. The CDR3 has 16 residues. Trimming cost V 0 bases and J 1 base, with 12 bases left between them. The CDR3 spells CSVEEMARGNTGELFF. The CDR3 DNA reads as TGCAGCGTTGAAGAAATGGCCAGGGGGAACACCGGGGAGCTGTTTTTT.

The chain is built from TRBV19 and TRBJ2-6; 8 bases are shared with TRBD1. The V gene's germline CDR1 is LNHDA and CDR2 SQIVND (reference sequence). The CDR3 contains 19 residues. V lost 7 bases, J lost 0 bases, and 14 bases stayed unmatched. The CDR3 DNA follows: TGTGCCAGTACCGGGGCCTCGGGCAGGGGGCACTCTGGGGCCAACGTCCTGACTTTC. Amino acid sequence: CASTGASGRGHSGANVLTF.